This TCR beta chain was recorded in a study of response to subunit inactivated influenza vaccine. The V and J ends lost 5 bases and 8 bases respectively, with 16 bases between them. This CDR3 has 14 amino acids. One entry per CDR3 protein, called by TCRdb with MiXCR from the RT-PCR reads. This sample has hundreds of thousands of distinct CDR3 sequences, with about 11% found just once. The data also belong to a second study, concerning T cells expressing NK-cell markers. This second report adds: TCR beta cDNA was generated via 5'RACE template switching incorporating UMIs. In several donors, dominant clonotypes made up roughly 28.3-65% of CD3+CD56-NKG2C+ cells.

Material: PBMCs from blood, obtained on the day of vaccination. This clonotype was sampled from a man in his fifties or sixties who received an inactivated influenza vaccine. The chain joins TRBV12-3 or TRBV12-4 to TRBJ2-1; unclear D gene. The CDR3 spells CASSQTLGRDEQFF. The CDR3 bases are TGTGCCAGCAGTCAAACCTTAGGACGGGATGAGCAGTTCTTC.